This T cell receptor beta chain is from a study of cytomegalovirus exposure and HLA in healthy donors. The primer mix had 60 Vbeta and 13 Jbeta primers. Here immunoSEQ multiplex PCR was the method, and the copy in TCRdb shows in-frame clones only, minus some. The sample includes about 190,000 clones, roughly 84% of them seen just once. Germline V gives CDR1 LNHDA, CDR2 SQIVND (reference sequence). With V trimmed by 4 bases and J by 3 bases, 13 bases remained unmatched. CDR3 size: 18 residues. The rearrangement joins TRBV19 to TRBJ2-3; 10 nucleotides line up with TRBD2. The source material was PBMCs. The receptor was derived from a woman between 45 and 65 years old in good health and CMV-seropositive. The CDR3 region has the DNA TGTGCCAGTAGTAGAAGAGGGGTAGCGGGGGGTGGGACAGATACGCAGTATTTT. It is translated as CASSRRGVAGGGTDTQYF.